The 31 T cell receptor beta chains below come from one sample, sequenced in a study of PD-1 blockade in classical Hodgkin lymphoma. TCRdb keeps only in-frame clones here, not all; method: immunoSEQ multiplex PCR. Among over 50,000 clones, approximately 90% were seen once, and the ten largest hold more than 8%. Time point in this sample: cycle 4 day 1 (C4D1), after 5 to 7 weeks of nivolumab. Every patient had relapsed following autologous stem cell transplantation, and cohorts differed in brentuximab vedotin exposure. The sequences come from peripheral blood mononuclear cells (PBMCs), collected before the fourth cycle of nivolumab. The receptors derive from a human donor with classical Hodgkin lymphoma.

J is TRBJ2-2 and V is TRBV6-6; possible D gene TRBD1, 6 bases. CDR1 and CDR2 (germline): MNHNY, SVGAGI (reference sequence). The CDR3 runs 15 residues. The germline V and J ends were trimmed by 6 bases and 1 base, with 12 bases remaining between them. This chain's CDR3 is CASRPPTGNTGELFF. The CDR3 DNA sequence: TGTGCCAGCAGACCCCCGACAGGGAACACCGGGGAGCTGTTTTTT.

The chain is built from TRBV5-1 and TRBJ1-6, with D unresolved. With 4 bases removed from V and 12 bases from J, the gap between germline ends came to 17 bases. The CDR3 has 14 amino acids. Germline V gene data show CDR1 as SGHRS and CDR2 as YFSETQ. The CDR3 loop reads CASSPNLTPGPLHF. The CDR3 DNA reads as TGCGCCAGCAGCCCGAACCTTACCCCGGGACCCCTCCACTTT.

The chain carries TRBV7-8 and TRBJ1-1, with D hard to call. CDR3 length: 14 amino acids. Germline CDR1 and CDR2: SGHVS and FQNEAQ. Trimming stripped 4 bases from V and 1 base from J, with 10 bases between. The CDR3 DNA is TGTGCCAGCAGCTCGCCCAGAAAGAACACTGAAGCTTTCTTT. As protein: CASSSPRKNTEAFF.

The chain joins TRBV5-1 to TRBJ1-1; tentatively, D is TRBD1 (5 bases). In germline, CDR1 is SGHRS, CDR2 YFSETQ. The CDR3 has 16 residues. With 3 bases removed from V and 1 base from J, the gap between germline ends came to 16 bases. The CDR3 DNA follows: TGCGCCAGCAGCTCCCTGGGGGGTCGCGGGAACACTGAAGCTTTCTTT. Translation gives CASSSLGGRGNTEAFF.

This clone occurred a few times. The chain recombines TRBV18 with TRBJ2-7; TRBD1 agrees at 11 bases. The germline V gene has CDR1 KGHSH and CDR2 LQKENI. The J segment lost 5 bases and the V segment lost 4 bases, leaving 13 bases of the junction unmatched. The CDR3 extends over 17 amino acids. The CDR3 is CASSLHSPGTGGNEQYF. The CDR3 bases are TGTGCCAGCTCACTCCATTCGCCCGGGACAGGGGGGAACGAGCAGTACTTC.

This chain uses TRBV5-1 with TRBJ1-1; D is undetermined. CDR1 and CDR2 (germline): SGHRS, YFSETQ. V shed 0 bases and J shed 4 bases, with 13 bases lying between them. This CDR3 is built from 15 residues. The CDR3 nucleotides read TGCGCCAGCAGCTTGGACGGGAAATCCGGCACTGAAGCTTTCTTT. It encodes CASSLDGKSGTEAFF.

The rearrangement uses TRBV2 and TRBJ1-4, with D maybe TRBD1 (5 bases). Per germline, CDR1 SNHLY and CDR2 FYNNEI. This CDR3 is 14 amino acids long. Trimming took off 3 bases at V and 7 bases at J, with 12 bases between the two ends. The CDR3 DNA follows: TGTGCCAGCAGTGATCGGGGAAGGGGTGAAAAACTGTTTTTT. Amino acid sequence: CASSDRGRGEKLFF. Full variable domain (remainder filled in from reference TRBV2 and TRBJ1-4): EPEVTQTPSHQVTQMGQEVILRCVPISNHLYFYWYRQILGQKVEFLVSFYNNEISEKSEIFDDQFSVERPDGSNFTLKIRSTKLEDSAMYFCASSDRGRGEKLFFGSGTQLSVL.

The chain combines TRBV6-5 with TRBJ1-5; the D is unclear. Trimming took 6 bases from V and 11 from J, leaving 14 bases between them. CDR1 and CDR2 (germline): MNHEY, SVGAGI. The CDR3 contains 12 residues. The CDR3 loop is CASRDGKAAQHF. CDR3 DNA: TGTGCCAGCAGAGACGGGAAAGCGGCCCAGCATTTT.

A few counts support this clone. V usage is TRBV30 and J usage is TRBJ1-1, with D perhaps matching TRBD1 (5 bases). Germline-derived CDR1 and CDR2 are GTSNPN and SVGIG (reference sequence). V shed 6 bases and J shed 3 bases, with 11 bases lying between them. CDR3 size: 12 residues. The CDR3: CACFPGYTEAFF. CDR3 nucleotide sequence: TGTGCCTGTTTCCCAGGGTACACTGAAGCTTTCTTT.

The V gene is TRBV6-5, the J gene TRBJ1-2, with D unresolved. V was shortened by 4 bases and J by 7 bases, with 16 bases between the two germline ends. The germline CDR1 and CDR2 sequences are MNHEY and SVGAGI. The CDR3 is made up of 14 amino acids. CDR3: CASSSQEVGSGYTF. The CDR3 DNA is TGTGCCAGCAGTTCCCAGGAAGTCGGATCTGGCTACACCTTC.

This rearrangement joins TRBV14 to TRBJ2-5; 7 bases are shared with TRBD1. This CDR3 region has 13 residues. With 4 bases clipped from V and 7 bases from J, the junction kept 6 bases outside the gene matches. Germline CDR1 and CDR2: SGHDN and FVKESK. The CDR3 region is CASSLRQGGTQYF. The CDR3 nucleotides read TGTGCCAGCAGCCTCCGACAGGGCGGGACCCAGTACTTC.

This chain links TRBV28 with TRBJ2-1; D unclear. V lost 5 bases and J 5 bases, leaving 7 bases between the germline ends. Germline V gene lookup returns CDR1 MDHEN and CDR2 SYDVKM. The CDR3 length is 12 residues. CDR3 region: CASSPDHNEQFF. Here the CDR3 DNA reads TGTGCCAGCAGTCCCGACCACAATGAGCAGTTCTTC.

V and J are TRBV27 and TRBJ1-5; D ambiguous. Germline V CDR1 and CDR2: MNHEY, SMNVEV (reference sequence). The V gene lost 6 bases and the J gene lost 3 bases, with 15 bases spanning the gap. CDR3 length equals 15 residues. The CDR3 region has the DNA TGTGCCAGCAGAAAGTCACGGCTATTCAATCAGCCCCAGCATTTT. Residues: CASRKSRLFNQPQHF.

CDR3 nucleotides: TGTGCCAGTAGTATAGGCGGACTAGGGGAGACCCAGTACTTC. It specifies CASSIGGLGETQYF. The V and J genes are TRBV19 and TRBJ2-5; 7 bases match TRBD2. With V trimmed by 1 base and J by 5 bases, 4 bases remained unmatched. This CDR3 spans 14 amino acids. CDR1 and CDR2 (germline): LNHDA, SQIVND (reference sequence).

This clone was recorded once. This chain links TRBV5-6 with TRBJ1-3; D is unresolved. This CDR3 is 14 amino acids long. Deletions cut 1 base from V and 2 bases from J, with 7 bases between. Germline V gene lookup returns CDR1 SGHDT and CDR2 YYEEEE. The CDR3 nucleotides read TGTGCCAGCAGCTTGTCCACGGCTGGAAACACCATATATTTT. The encoded protein is CASSLSTAGNTIYF.

This clone was detected a few times. The chain combines TRBV14 with TRBJ2-3; possible D gene TRBD1, 6 bases. Germline V gene lookup returns CDR1 SGHDN and CDR2 FVKESK. This CDR3 contains 16 residues. Trimming cost V 0 bases and J 0 bases, with 10 bases left between them. CDR3 loop: CASSQDGGLSTDTQYF. CDR3 DNA sequence: TGTGCCAGCAGCCAAGATGGGGGCCTTAGCACAGATACGCAGTATTTT.

The chain uses TRBV9 and TRBJ1-5, with TRBD1 matching 8 bases. Germline V CDR1 and CDR2: SGDLS, YYNGEE. The V segment lost 0 bases and the J segment 7 bases; nucleotides outside the gene matches: 6. The length of the CDR3 is 15 residues. This chain's CDR3 is CASSVAPGTGQPQHF. DNA for the CDR3: TGTGCCAGCAGCGTAGCCCCGGGGACAGGCCAGCCCCAGCATTTT.

The chain joins TRBV5-1 to TRBJ1-1, with D possibly being TRBD1 (5 bases). This CDR3 has 15 amino acids. V was shortened by 4 bases and J by 1 base, with 14 bases between the two germline ends. From germline, CDR1 is SGHRS and CDR2 YFSETQ. The DNA for the CDR3 is TGCGCCAGCAGCCCGGCGGGGGATCCGAACACTGAAGCTTTCTTT. Protein sequence: CASSPAGDPNTEAFF.

This clone was detected only once. The V and J genes are TRBV2 and TRBJ1-2; D unclear. Germline CDR1 SNHLY, CDR2 FYNNEI. This CDR3 is 15 amino acids long. Trimming took off 4 bases at V and 2 bases at J, with 14 bases between the two ends. CDR3 in amino acids: CASSGGNKANYGYTF. The CDR3 DNA reads TGTGCCAGCAGTGGAGGGAACAAAGCGAACTATGGCTACACCTTC.

The rearrangement uses TRBV6-6 and TRBJ1-1; no reliable D call. The CDR3 sequence is 13 residues long. The V and J ends lost 2 bases and 5 bases respectively, with 9 bases between them. Germline V gene sequence: CDR1 MNHNY, CDR2 SVGAGI (reference sequence). The CDR3 DNA is TGTGCCAGCAGTTACAGGAGTAAGACTGAAGCTTTCTTT. Translating it yields CASSYRSKTEAFF.

The chain has TRBV28 and TRBJ2-7, with D maybe TRBD1 (5 bases). Trimming took off 3 bases at V and 0 bases at J, with 9 bases between the two ends. This CDR3 has 14 residues. The germline gives CDR1 MDHEN, CDR2 SYDVKM. The CDR3 bases are TGTGCCAGCAGTTTTCCAGGGATCTCCTACGAGCAGTACTTC. Translated, it gives CASSFPGISYEQYF.

The chain employs TRBV10-1 and TRBJ2-3; 9 bases are shared with TRBD2. CDR3 length: 14 residues. V shed 6 bases and J 4 bases; nucleotides not matched to a gene: 5. Germline CDR1 reads WNHNN; CDR2 reads SYGVQD (reference sequence). The CDR3 coding sequence is TGCGCCAGCAGCCTTTGCGGGGGGGCAGATACGCAGTATTTT. It encodes CASSLCGGADTQYF.

The chain recombines TRBV2 with TRBJ2-6, with D uncertain. Germline V CDR1 and CDR2: SNHLY, FYNNEI. The CDR3 spans 17 residues. Trimming cost V 9 bases and J 2 bases, with 20 bases left between them. The CDR3 DNA follows: TGTGCCAGGGAAGCAGGAGTCCGGAACACTGGGGCCAACGTCCTGACTTTC. Protein sequence: CAREAGVRNTGANVLTF.

In its sample, this clone was seen once. One end of the junction does not line up with germline, which may come from a read error. CDR3 region: CAWSPQLGGPLF. The CDR3 nucleotides are TGTGCCTGGAGTCCTCAACTTGGCGGGCCTCTCTTC. The chain links TRBV30 to TRBJ2-7, with a tentative D call TRBD2 (5 bases). Germline loops: CDR1 GTSNPN, CDR2 SVGIG (reference sequence). The CDR3 totals 12 residues.

This clone was seen just once. The sample has other DNA sequences that encode this CDR3 too. The chain employs TRBV5-1 and TRBJ1-5; unclear D gene. The CDR3 runs 13 residues. The germline gives CDR1 SGHRS, CDR2 YFSETQ. V shed 2 bases and J shed 0 bases, with 3 bases lying between them. Written as DNA, the CDR3 is TGCGCCAGCAGCTTAAATAGCAATCAGCCCCAGCATTTT. Translation gives CASSLNSNQPQHF.

The count of this clone is one. The DNA for the CDR3 is TGTGCCAGCAGTGACCCGACAGGGAGTCTGGATACGCAGTATTTT. Protein product: CASSDPTGSLDTQYF. The gene calls are TRBV6-1 and TRBJ2-3; 7 positions agree with TRBD1. CDR3 size: 15 residues. The V and J ends lost 3 bases and 6 bases, in that order; junction bases with no gene match: 9. Germline V CDR1 and CDR2: MNHNS, SASEGT.

The V gene is TRBV5-1, the J gene TRBJ2-1, with D possibly matching TRBD1 (6 bases). CDR3 length equals 14 residues. Per germline, CDR1 SGHRS and CDR2 YFSETQ. V was shortened by 4 bases and J by 8 bases, with 16 bases between the two germline ends. CDR3 region: CASSGQGTSDEQFF. The CDR3 DNA reads as TGCGCCAGCAGCGGGCAGGGGACCTCGGATGAGCAGTTCTTC. Combining the CDR3 with reference TRBV5-1 and TRBJ2-1 gives the whole variable domain KAGVTQTPRYLIKTRGQQVTLSCSPISGHRSVSWYQQTPGQGLQFLFEYFSETQRNKGNFPGRFSGRQFSNSRSEMNVSTLELGDSALYLCASSGQGTSDEQFFGPGTRLTVL.

The chain recombines TRBV9 with TRBJ2-7, with 8 bases aligning to TRBD2. This CDR3 comprises 14 residues. Unmatched junction bases numbered 2, after V lost 0 bases and J lost 3 bases. The germline gives CDR1 SGDLS, CDR2 YYNGEE. CDR3 residues: CASSVAGGGYEQYF. CDR3 DNA: TGTGCCAGCAGCGTAGCGGGGGGGGGCTACGAGCAGTACTTC.

The gene calls are TRBV7-9 and TRBJ2-5; 9 bases fit TRBD2. Germline values: CDR1 SEHNR, CDR2 FQNEAQ (reference sequence). V gave up 2 bases and J gave up 5 bases; unmatched junction bases: 6. CDR3 length equals 15 residues. CDR3 sequence: CASSLPGLATETQYF. CDR3 coding DNA: TGTGCCAGCAGCTTACCCGGACTAGCGACCGAGACCCAGTACTTC.

Turning to this clone: The same CDR3 can be traced to other DNA sequences in this sample. The V and J genes are TRBV5-1 and TRBJ2-7; D is ambiguous. With 3 bases removed from V and 0 bases from J, the gap between germline ends came to 1 base. Germline V gene lookup returns CDR1 SGHRS and CDR2 YFSETQ. This CDR3 is built from 11 residues. CDR3 coding DNA: TGCGCCAGCAGCTCCTCCTACGAGCAGTACTTC. Its protein product is CASSSSYEQYF. The full variable domain, completed using reference TRBV5-1 and TRBJ2-7, is KAGVTQTPRYLIKTRGQQVTLSCSPISGHRSVSWYQQTPGQGLQFLFEYFSETQRNKGNFPGRFSGRQFSNSRSEMNVSTLELGDSALYLCASSSSYEQYFGPGTRLTVT.

The rearrangement joins TRBV5-1 to TRBJ1-2; 9 bases fit TRBD1. The junction had 10 bases not matched to a gene; V was cut back by 6 bases and J by 4 bases. CDR1 SGHRS and CDR2 YFSETQ come from the germline V gene. The CDR3 covers 15 residues. The CDR3 bases are TGCGCCAGCAACGAGGGACAGGGACTGTCCTATGGCTACACCTTC. This translates into CASNEGQGLSYGYTF.